This T cell receptor (beta chain) was captured by sequencing in a study of T-cell reconstitution after alpha-beta-depleted transplantation in children. The authors prepared the TCRbeta library with unique molecular identifiers. TCRdb independently ran MiXCR on the PCR reads; one entry per CDR3 protein. In the table there are roughly 220,000 distinct CDR3 sequences, around 8.9% of which are singletons. This receptor was taken from a human donor who donated a stem cell graft to a child with SCID. This specimen consisted of PBMCs from the stem cell graft donor, obtained from the stem cell graft.

The CDR3 region has the DNA TGTGCCAGCAGCCTCAGGGTTCGTTCGCCGAACACTGAAGCTTTCTTT. Translating it yields CASSLRVRSPNTEAFF. The chain employs TRBV5-4 and TRBJ1-1, with a weak D call TRBD1 (5 bases). CDR3 length equals 16 residues. V was trimmed by 4 bases and J by 1 base, leaving 17 bases between them. Germline assignment: CDR1 SGHNT and CDR2 YYREEE (reference sequence).